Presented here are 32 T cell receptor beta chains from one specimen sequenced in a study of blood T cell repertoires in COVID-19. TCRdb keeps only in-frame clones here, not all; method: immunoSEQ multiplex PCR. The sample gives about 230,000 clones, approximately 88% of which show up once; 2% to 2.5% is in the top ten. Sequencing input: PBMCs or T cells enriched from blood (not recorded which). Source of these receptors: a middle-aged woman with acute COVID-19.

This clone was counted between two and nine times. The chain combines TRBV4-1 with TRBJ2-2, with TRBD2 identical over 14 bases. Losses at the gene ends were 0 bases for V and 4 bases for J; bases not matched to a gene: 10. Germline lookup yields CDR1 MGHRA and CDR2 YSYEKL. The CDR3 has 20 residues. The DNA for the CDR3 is TGCGCCAGCAGCCAAGATTCTGGACTAGCGGGAGGTCCGGGCACCGGGGAGCTGTTTTTT. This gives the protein CASSQDSGLAGGPGTGELFF.

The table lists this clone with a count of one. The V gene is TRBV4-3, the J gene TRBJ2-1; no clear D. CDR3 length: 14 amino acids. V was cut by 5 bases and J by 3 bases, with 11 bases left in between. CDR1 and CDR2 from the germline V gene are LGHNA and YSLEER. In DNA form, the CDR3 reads TGCGCCAGCAGCGCCCGCGGCGTCTACAATGAGCAGTTCTTC. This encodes CASSARGVYNEQFF.

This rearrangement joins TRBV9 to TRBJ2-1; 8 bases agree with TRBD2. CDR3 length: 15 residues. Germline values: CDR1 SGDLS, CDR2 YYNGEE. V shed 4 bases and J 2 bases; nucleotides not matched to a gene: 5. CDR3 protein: CASSLIAGPYNEQFF. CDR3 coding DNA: TGTGCCAGCAGCCTCATAGCGGGACCCTACAATGAGCAGTTCTTC.

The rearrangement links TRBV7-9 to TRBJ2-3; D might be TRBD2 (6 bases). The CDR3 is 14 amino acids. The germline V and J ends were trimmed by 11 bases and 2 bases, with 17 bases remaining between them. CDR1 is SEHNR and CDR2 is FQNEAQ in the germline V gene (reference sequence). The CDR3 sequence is CAVQTGAHTDTQYF. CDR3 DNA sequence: TGTGCCGTCCAAACGGGAGCGCACACAGATACGCAGTATTTT.

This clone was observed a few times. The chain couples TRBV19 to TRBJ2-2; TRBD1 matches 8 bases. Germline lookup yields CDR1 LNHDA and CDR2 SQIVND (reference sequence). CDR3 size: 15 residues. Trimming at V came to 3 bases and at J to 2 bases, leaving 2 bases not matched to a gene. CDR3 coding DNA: TGTGCCAGTAGTATGGGACAGGTCAACACCGGGGAGCTGTTTTTT. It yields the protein CASSMGQVNTGELFF.

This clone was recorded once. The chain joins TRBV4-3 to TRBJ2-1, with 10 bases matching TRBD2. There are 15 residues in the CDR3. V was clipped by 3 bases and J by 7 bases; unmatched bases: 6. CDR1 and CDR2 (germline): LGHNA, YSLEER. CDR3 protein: CASSQTSGFGNEQFF. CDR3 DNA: TGCGCCAGCAGCCAGACTAGCGGGTTCGGAAATGAGCAGTTCTTC.

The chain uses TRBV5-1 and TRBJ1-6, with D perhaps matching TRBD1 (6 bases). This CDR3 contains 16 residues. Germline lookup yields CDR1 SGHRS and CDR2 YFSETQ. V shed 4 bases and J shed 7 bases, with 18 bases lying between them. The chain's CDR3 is CASSPVEGVKNSPLHF. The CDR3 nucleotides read TGCGCCAGCAGCCCGGTTGAGGGGGTCAAAAATTCACCCCTCCACTTT.

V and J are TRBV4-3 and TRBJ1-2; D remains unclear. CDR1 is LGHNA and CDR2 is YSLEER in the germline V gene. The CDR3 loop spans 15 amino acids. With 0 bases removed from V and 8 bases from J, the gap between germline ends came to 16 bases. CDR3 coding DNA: TGCGCCAGCAGCCAAGATATCTCGGGAGCAGAGGGCTACACCTTC. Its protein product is CASSQDISGAEGYTF.

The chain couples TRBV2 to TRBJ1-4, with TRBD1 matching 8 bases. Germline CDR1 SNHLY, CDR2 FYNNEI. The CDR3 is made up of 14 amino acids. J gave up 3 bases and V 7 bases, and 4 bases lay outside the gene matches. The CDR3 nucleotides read TGTGCCAGCAACGTACAGGGGGCTAATGAAAAACTGTTTTTT. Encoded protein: CASNVQGANEKLFF. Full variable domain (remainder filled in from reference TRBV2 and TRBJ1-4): EPEVTQTPSHQVTQMGQEVILRCVPISNHLYFYWYRQILGQKVEFLVSFYNNEISEKSEIFDDQFSVERPDGSNFTLKIRSTKLEDSAMYFCASNVQGANEKLFFGSGTQLSVL.

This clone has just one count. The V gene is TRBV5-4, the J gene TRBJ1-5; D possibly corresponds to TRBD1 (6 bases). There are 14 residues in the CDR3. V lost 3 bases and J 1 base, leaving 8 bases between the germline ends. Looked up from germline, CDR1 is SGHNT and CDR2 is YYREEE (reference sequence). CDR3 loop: CASSSTGSNQPQHF. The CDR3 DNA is TGTGCCAGCAGCTCTACAGGGAGCAATCAGCCCCAGCATTTT.

CDR3 region: CASSVRDSGNTIYF. The CDR3 nucleotides read TGTGCCAGCAGCGTACGGGACTCTGGAAACACCATATATTTT. The chain has TRBV9 and TRBJ1-3; no firm D call. The CDR3 runs to 14 residues. With 1 base removed from V and 0 bases from J, the gap between germline ends came to 5 bases. Per germline, CDR1 SGDLS and CDR2 YYNGEE.

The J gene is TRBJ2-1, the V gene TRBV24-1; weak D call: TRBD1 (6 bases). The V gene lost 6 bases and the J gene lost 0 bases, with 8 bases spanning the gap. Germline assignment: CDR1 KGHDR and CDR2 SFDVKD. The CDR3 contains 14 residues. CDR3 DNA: TGTGCCACCAGTTCACAGGGCTCCTACAATGAGCAGTTCTTC. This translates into CATSSQGSYNEQFF.

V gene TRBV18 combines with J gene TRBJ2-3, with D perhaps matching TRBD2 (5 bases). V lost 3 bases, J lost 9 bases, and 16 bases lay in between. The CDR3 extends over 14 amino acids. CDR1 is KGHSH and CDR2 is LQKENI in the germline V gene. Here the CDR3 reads CASSPLDSGSTQYF. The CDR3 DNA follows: TGTGCCAGCTCACCCCTGGACTCGGGGTCGACGCAGTATTTT.

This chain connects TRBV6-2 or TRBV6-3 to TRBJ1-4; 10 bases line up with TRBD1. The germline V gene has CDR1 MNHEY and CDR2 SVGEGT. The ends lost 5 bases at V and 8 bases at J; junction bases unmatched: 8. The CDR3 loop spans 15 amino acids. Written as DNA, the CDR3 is TGTGCCAGCAGTCGGGACAGGGGAACAATCGAAAAACTGTTTTTT. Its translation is CASSRDRGTIEKLFF.

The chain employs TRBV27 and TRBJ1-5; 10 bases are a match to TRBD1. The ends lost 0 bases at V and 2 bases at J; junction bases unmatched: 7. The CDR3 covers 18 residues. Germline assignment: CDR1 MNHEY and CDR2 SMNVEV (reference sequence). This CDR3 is CASSLSSGTGAGNQPQHF. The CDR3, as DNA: TGTGCCAGCAGTTTATCTTCTGGGACAGGGGCCGGCAATCAGCCCCAGCATTTT.

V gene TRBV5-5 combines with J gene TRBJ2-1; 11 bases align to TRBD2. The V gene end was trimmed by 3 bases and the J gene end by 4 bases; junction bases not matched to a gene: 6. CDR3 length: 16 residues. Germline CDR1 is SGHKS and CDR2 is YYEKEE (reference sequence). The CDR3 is CASSSGLAGGYNEQFF. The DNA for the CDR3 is TGTGCCAGCAGCTCTGGACTAGCGGGTGGATACAATGAGCAGTTCTTC. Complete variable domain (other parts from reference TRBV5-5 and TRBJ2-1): DAGVTQSPTHLIKTRGQQVTLRCSPISGHKSVSWYQQVLGQGPQFIFQYYEKEERGRGNFPDRFSARQFPNYSSELNVNALLLGDSALYLCASSSGLAGGYNEQFFGPGTRLTVL.

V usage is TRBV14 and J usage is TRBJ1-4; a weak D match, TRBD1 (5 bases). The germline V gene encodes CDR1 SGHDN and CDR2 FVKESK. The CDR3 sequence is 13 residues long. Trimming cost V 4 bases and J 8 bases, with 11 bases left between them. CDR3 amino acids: CASSRGHGEKLFF. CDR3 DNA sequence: TGTGCCAGCAGCCGCGGACATGGAGAAAAACTGTTTTTT.

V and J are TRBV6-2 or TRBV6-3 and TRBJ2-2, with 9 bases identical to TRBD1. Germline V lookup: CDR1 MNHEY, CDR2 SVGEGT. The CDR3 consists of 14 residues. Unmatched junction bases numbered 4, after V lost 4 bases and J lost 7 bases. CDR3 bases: TGTGCCAGCAGTTCGGGACAGGGTGGCGGGGAGCTGTTTTTT. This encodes CASSSGQGGGELFF.

CDR3 in DNA: TGTGCCAGCAGCCCGGACAGATTGAACACTGAAGCTTTCTTT. It is translated as CASSPDRLNTEAFF. The chain joins TRBV7-8 to TRBJ1-1; possibly TRBD1 for D (6 bases). The length of the CDR3 is 14 residues. Deletions cut 5 bases from V and 0 bases from J, with 10 bases between. Germline lookup yields CDR1 SGHVS and CDR2 FQNEAQ.

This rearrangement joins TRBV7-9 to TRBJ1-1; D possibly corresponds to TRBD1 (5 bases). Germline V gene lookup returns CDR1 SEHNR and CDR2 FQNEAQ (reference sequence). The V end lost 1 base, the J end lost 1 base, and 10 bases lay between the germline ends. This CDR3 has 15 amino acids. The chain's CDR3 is CASSLGGGGNTEAFF. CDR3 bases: TGTGCCAGCAGCTTAGGTGGGGGGGGGAACACTGAAGCTTTCTTT.

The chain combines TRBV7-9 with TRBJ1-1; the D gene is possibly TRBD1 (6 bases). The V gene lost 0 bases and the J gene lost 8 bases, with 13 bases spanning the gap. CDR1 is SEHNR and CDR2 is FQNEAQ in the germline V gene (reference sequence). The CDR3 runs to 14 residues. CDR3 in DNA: TGTGCCAGCAGCTTAGCCGTTCCGGGACACGAAGCTTTCTTT. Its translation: CASSLAVPGHEAFF.

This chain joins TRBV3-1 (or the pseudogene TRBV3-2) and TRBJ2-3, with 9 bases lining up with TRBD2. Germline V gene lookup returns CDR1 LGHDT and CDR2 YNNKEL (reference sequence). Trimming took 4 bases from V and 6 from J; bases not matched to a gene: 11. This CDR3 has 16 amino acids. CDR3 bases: TGTGCCAGCAGCCCTCGCCCTAGCGGGGTATGGGATACGCAGTATTTT. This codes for CASSPRPSGVWDTQYF.

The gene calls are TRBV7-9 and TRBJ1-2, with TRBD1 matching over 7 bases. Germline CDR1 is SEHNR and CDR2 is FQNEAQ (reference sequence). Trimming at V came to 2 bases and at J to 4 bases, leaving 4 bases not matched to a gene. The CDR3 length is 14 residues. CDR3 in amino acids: CASSLSWTGYGYTF. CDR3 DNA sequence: TGTGCCAGCAGCTTAAGTTGGACAGGCTATGGCTACACCTTC. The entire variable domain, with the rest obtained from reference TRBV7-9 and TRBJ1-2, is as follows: DTGVSQNPRHKITKRGQNVTFRCDPISEHNRLYWYRQTLGQGPEFLTYFQNEAQLEKSRLLSDRFSAERPKGSFSTLEIQRTEQGDSAMYLCASSLSWTGYGYTFGSGTRLTVV.

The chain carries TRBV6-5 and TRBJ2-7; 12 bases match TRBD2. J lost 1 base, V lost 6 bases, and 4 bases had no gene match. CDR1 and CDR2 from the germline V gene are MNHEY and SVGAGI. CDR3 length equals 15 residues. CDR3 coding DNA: TGTGCCAGCAGGCCCGGACTAGCGGGGTCCTACGAGCAGTACGTC. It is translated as CASRPGLAGSYEQYV.

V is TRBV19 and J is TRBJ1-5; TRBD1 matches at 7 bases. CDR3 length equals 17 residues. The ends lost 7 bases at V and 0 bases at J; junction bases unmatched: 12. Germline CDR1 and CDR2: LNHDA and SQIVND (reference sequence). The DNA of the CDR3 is TGTGCCAGTACCATTGGACAGGTGGAGGGTAGCAATCAGCCCCAGCATTTT. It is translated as CASTIGQVEGSNQPQHF.

The CDR3 loop reads CASSLGWAGMNTEAFF. The CDR3 DNA is TGTGCCAGCAGCTTAGGTTGGGCAGGGATGAACACTGAAGCTTTCTTT. The chain links TRBV7-2 to TRBJ1-1, with D possibly being TRBD1 (5 bases). The V and J ends lost 1 base and 0 bases respectively, with 12 bases between them. Germline V gene sequence: CDR1 SGHTA, CDR2 FQGNSA. The CDR3 runs 16 residues.

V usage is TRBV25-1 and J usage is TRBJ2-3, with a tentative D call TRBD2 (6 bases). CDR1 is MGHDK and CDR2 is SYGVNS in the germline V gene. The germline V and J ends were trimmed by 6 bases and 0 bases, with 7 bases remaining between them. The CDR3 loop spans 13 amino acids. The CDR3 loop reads CASRGTSTDTQYF. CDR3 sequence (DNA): TGTGCCAGCAGGGGGACTAGCACAGATACGCAGTATTTT.

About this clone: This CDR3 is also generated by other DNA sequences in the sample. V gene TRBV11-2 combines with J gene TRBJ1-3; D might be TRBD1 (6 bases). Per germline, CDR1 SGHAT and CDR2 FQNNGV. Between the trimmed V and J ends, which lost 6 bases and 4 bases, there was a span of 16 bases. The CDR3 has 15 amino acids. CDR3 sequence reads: CASSRDRSYGNTIYF. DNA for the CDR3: TGTGCCAGCAGTCGAGACAGGTCCTACGGAAACACCATATATTTT. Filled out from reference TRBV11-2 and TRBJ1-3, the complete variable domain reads EAGVAQSPRYKIIEKRQSVAFWCNPISGHATLYWYQQILGQGPKLLIQFQNNGVVDDSQLPKDRFSAERLKGVDSTLKIQPAKLEDSAVYLCASSRDRSYGNTIYFGEGSWLTVV.

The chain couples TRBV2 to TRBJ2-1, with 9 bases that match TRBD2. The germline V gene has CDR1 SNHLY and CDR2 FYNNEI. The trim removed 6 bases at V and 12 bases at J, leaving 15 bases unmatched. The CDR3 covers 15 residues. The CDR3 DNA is TGTGCCAGCAGGGCCGGACTAGCGCCCACCCACTCGCAGTTCTTC. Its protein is CASRAGLAPTHSQFF.

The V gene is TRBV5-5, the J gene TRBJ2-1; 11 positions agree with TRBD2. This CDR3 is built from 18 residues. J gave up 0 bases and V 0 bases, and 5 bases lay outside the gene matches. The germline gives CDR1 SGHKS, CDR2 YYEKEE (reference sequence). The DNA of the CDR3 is TGTGCCAGCAGCTTGGAACTAGCGGGAGCGGCCTCCTACAATGAGCAGTTCTTC. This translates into CASSLELAGAASYNEQFF. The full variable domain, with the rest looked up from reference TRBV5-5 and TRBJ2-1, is DAGVTQSPTHLIKTRGQQVTLRCSPISGHKSVSWYQQVLGQGPQFIFQYYEKEERGRGNFPDRFSARQFPNYSSELNVNALLLGDSALYLCASSLELAGAASYNEQFFGPGTRLTVL.

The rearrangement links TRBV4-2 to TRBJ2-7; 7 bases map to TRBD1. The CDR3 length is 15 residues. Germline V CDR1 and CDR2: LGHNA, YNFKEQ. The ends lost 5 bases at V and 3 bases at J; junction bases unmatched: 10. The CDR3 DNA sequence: TGTGCCAGCAGCGCAGAATCAGGGGGTCTCTACGAGCAGTACTTC. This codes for CASSAESGGLYEQYF.

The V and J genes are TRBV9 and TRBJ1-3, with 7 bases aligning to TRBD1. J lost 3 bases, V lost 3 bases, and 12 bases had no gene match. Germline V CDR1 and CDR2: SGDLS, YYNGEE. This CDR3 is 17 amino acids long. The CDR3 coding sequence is TGTGCCAGCAGCGGATACTCAGGGGGGACGATTGGAAACACCATATATTTT. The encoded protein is CASSGYSGGTIGNTIYF.